These T cell receptor beta chains were read from a single sample in a study of shared clonotypes between healthy human individuals. The data were produced by immunoSEQ multiplex PCR, yet TCRdb's version contains in-frame clones alone and is incomplete. This sample has approximately 2.3 million clones, with more than 85% found just once. Sequenced material: naive CD4+ T cells from PBMCs. Receptor source: a man younger than 35 in good health. Some clones in this sample may be carry-over from other donors' samples. Both conserved end residues are part of each CDR3.

16 | TRBJ2-1 | TRBV5-1 | CASSFPGLAENNEQFF
13 | TRBJ2-1 | TRBV28 | CASTPHRGGEQFF
12 | TRBJ1-5 | TRBV5-5 | CASSQGNQPQHF
16 | TRBJ2-5 | TRBV7-6 | CASSLVGTAIPLAQYF
19 | TRBJ1-3 | TRBV18 | CASSPASGLARRSGNTIYF
15 | TRBJ1-4 | TRBV28 | CASSSSRGAPEKLFF
11 | TRBJ2-1 | TRBV18 | CASSPDNEQFF
14 | TRBJ2-7 | TRBV5-1 | CASSLLGQGYEQYF
11 | TRBJ1-1 | TRBV20-1 | CSARTEYEAFF
17 | TRBJ2-2 | TRBV9 | CASSVRLAGGNTGELFF
15 | TRBJ2-2 | TRBV28 | CASSLNGKKTGELFF
16 | TRBJ2-1 | TRBV11-2 | CASSTRTSGSYNEQFF
14 | TRBJ2-7 | TRBV30 | CAWSAADASYEQYF
14 | TRBJ1-2 | TRBV7-9 | CASSFWTVNYGYTF
12 | TRBJ2-3 | TRBV7-2 | CASSIRADTQYF
14 | TRBJ2-7 | TRBV5-4 | CASSFRTAPYEQYF
15 | TRBJ2-3 | TRBV5-1 | CASSHDSGNGDTQYF
15 | TRBJ1-4 | TRBV5-1 | CASSLVGTGGEKLFF
14 | TRBJ1-2 | TRBV28 | CASSLRGRNYGYTF
14 | TRBJ2-7 | TRBV7-3 | CASSLGGPRYEQYF
14 | TRBJ1-1 | TRBV7-9 | CASSLRGGRVEAFF
16 | TRBJ2-3 | TRBV9 | CASSVRWGAPADTQYF
14 | TRBJ1-5 | TRBV19 | CASSIVRGNQPQHF
16 | TRBJ2-3 | TRBV5-1 | CASSLAGGPGTDTQYF
13 | TRBJ1-2 | TRBV29-1 | CSVEGSSSPGYTF
16 | TRBJ2-2 | TRBV19 | CASTGTGSRLTGELFF
13 | TRBJ1-4 | TRBV25-1 | CASSERTNEKLFF
14 | TRBJ2-1 | TRBV7-2 | CASGNRGNYNEQFF
15 | TRBJ2-6 | TRBV27 | CASRGLGSGANVLTF
14 | TRBJ1-3 | TRBV7-6 | CASSETDSGNTIYF
15 | TRBJ2-3 | TRBV18 | CASSPGSGKGDTQYF
16 | TRBJ2-2 | TRBV7-2 | CASSLRRSLNTGELFF
18 | TRBJ1-1 | TRBV14 | CASSQDPDRGLGYTEAFF
14 | TRBJ2-2 | TRBV10-3 | CAIESGSITGELFF
13 | TRBJ1-5 | TRBV30 | CAWGQGFAQPQHF